The entry that follows covers one T cell receptor beta chain sequence. CDR1 and CDR2 from the germline V gene are SNHLY and FYNNEI. V lost 7 bases to trimming and J lost 6 bases; unmatched junction nucleotides: 9. The CDR3 spans 13 residues. The data were taken from a study of blood T cell repertoires in COVID-19. Whole-study context: Researchers got acute and convalescent COVID-19 samples from the United States, Italy and Spain. In each case, the material was cDNA or gDNA derived from T cells, B-cell-depleted T cells, or PBMCs.

As handled by the study authors: It was from reference gene primer amplification that nucleated cell counts were estimated. Sequencing used immunoSEQ multiplex PCR; TCRdb keeps in-frame clones, though not all of them. The D gene and trimming were derived from the DNA, and the V and J assignments and clone size from that table. The table includes about 92,000 clones, 75% to 90% detected once. The sequencing input was peripheral blood. The receptor was derived from a woman in her seventies with acute or convalescent COVID-19. The V gene is TRBV2, the J gene TRBJ2-7; 7 bases map to TRBD1. In DNA, the CDR3 is TGTGCCAGCAAAAATCGTAGGGGGCTCGAGCAGTACTTC. Translated, it gives CASKNRRGLEQYF.